This TCR beta chain derives from a study of human T cells and chemical hapten exposure. Across the study: The variation in per-sample TCR yields arose mainly from small differences in pooled library volumes.

What the library attached to individual cDNA molecules were unique molecular identifiers. As processed by the authors: Individual samples carried between roughly 23,224 and 700,000 TCRs, with some 100,000 as the median. TCRdb redid the calling of the RACE reads with MiXCR, one entry per CDR3 protein. The V and J calls here are based on TCRdb, not the publication. Of 65,000 to 95,000 distinct CDR3 sequences listed, roughly 7.9% are singletons. The ends lost 4 bases at V and 4 bases at J; junction bases unmatched: 3. The V gene's germline CDR1 is SGHDT and CDR2 YYEEEE. There are 13 residues in the CDR3. Time point meaning: healthy volunteer bleed at 6 weeks. RNA extraction used unfractionated whole blood as the source of total RNA. Study-wide points: Those TCRs sitting above 1 in 1000 frequency stayed the same with DPC sensitization.

Comments on this clonotype: What it recognizes is unknown.

Sequencing was done on a sample of whole blood. This sequence originates from a female donor in good health. Some clones in this sample may be carry-over from other donors' samples. This chain connects TRBV5-6 to TRBJ2-3; 7 bases are a match to TRBD2. CDR3 sequence: CASSAREADTQYF. The CDR3 DNA follows: TGTGCCAGCAGCGCACGGGAGGCAGATACGCAGTATTTT.